Detailed here is one T cell receptor (beta chain). Per the authors' pipeline: Amplification from reference gene primers served as the basis for estimated nucleated cell counts. Libraries were prepared by immunoSEQ multiplex PCR; TCRdb keeps only in-frame clonotypes and omits some of them. The V and J calls and clone size are taken from that table; D and trimming were inferred from the DNA. There are over 100,000 clones in the sample; approximately 81% occur only once, and approximately 4.2% lies in the top ten. V lost 1 base, J lost 6 bases, and 8 bases lay in between. This CDR3 region has 13 residues. Germline CDR1 is LGHNA and CDR2 is YSLEER. This sample was taken from a study of blood T cell repertoires in COVID-19.

This sequence was found in a woman older than 75 with acute or convalescent COVID-19. The chain recombines TRBV4-3 with TRBJ2-3; D unresolved. The sequenced sample consisted of peripheral blood. The CDR3 region is CASSQGGGDTQYF. CDR3 sequence (DNA): TGCGCCAGCAGCCAAGGTGGCGGTGATACGCAGTATTTT.